The 10 T cell receptor beta chains given below trace back to one sample, sequenced in a study of T cell repertoires in cytomegalovirus infection. TCRdb re-analysed the reads in MiXCR, keeping a single row per CDR3 protein. This table holds 170,000 or so distinct CDR3 sequences, 14% found once. Sequencing used PBMCs. These receptors came from a human donor in good health (CMV status not recorded). Some clones in this sample may be carry-over from other donors' samples.

J is TRBJ2-3 and V is TRBV7-4; D remains unclear. The CDR3 has 15 residues. In germline, CDR1 is SGHVT, CDR2 SQSDAQ. V dropped 6 bases and J dropped 2 bases, with 15 bases sitting between them. CDR3 region: CASRSDGFPTDTQYF. DNA for the CDR3: TGTGCCAGCAGATCGGACGGCTTCCCCACAGATACGCAGTATTTT. The variable domain in full, completed from reference TRBV7-4 and TRBJ2-3, reads GAGVSQSPRYKVAKRGRDVALRCDSISGHVTLYWYRQTLGQGSEVLTYSQSDAQRDKSGRPSGRFSAERPERSVSTLKIQRTEQGDSAVYLCASRSDGFPTDTQYFGPGTRLTVL.

The table lists this clonotype with many counts. V is TRBV7-2 and J is TRBJ2-5; 10 bases are a match to TRBD2. With V trimmed by 3 bases and J by 2 bases, 18 bases remained unmatched. Germline loops: CDR1 SGHTA, CDR2 FQGNSA. The length of the CDR3 is 20 residues. CDR3 loop: CASSFGRGLAGVGYQETQYF. Written as DNA, the CDR3 is TGTGCCAGCAGCTTCGGTCGGGGGCTAGCGGGAGTGGGTTATCAAGAGACCCAGTACTTC.

The V gene is TRBV11-2, the J gene TRBJ2-1, with TRBD1 as a possible D gene (5 bases). The V end was cut by 1 base, the J end by 2 bases, with 6 bases between. CDR1 is SGHAT and CDR2 is FQNNGV in the germline V gene. This CDR3 spans 14 amino acids. For the CDR3, the DNA is TGTGCCAGCAGCTTAGCCAGGGCCTACAATGAGCAGTTCTTC. Protein sequence: CASSLARAYNEQFF.

The gene calls are TRBV19 and TRBJ2-7; 7 nucleotides line up with TRBD1. With 7 bases clipped from V and 2 bases from J, the junction kept 8 bases outside the gene matches. This CDR3 has 14 residues. Germline loops: CDR1 LNHDA, CDR2 SQIVND (reference sequence). CDR3 nucleotide sequence: TGTGCCAGTACCCCCGGGACAGCGGCCTACGAGCAGTACTTC. Protein product: CASTPGTAAYEQYF.

This clonotype was picked up many times. The V and J genes are TRBV11-2 and TRBJ1-1; D gene uncertain. CDR1 and CDR2 (germline): SGHAT, FQNNGV. This CDR3 region has 16 residues. Trimming took off 4 bases at V and 0 bases at J, with 15 bases between the two ends. The CDR3 is CASSSRVPPLNTEAFF. The CDR3 DNA follows: TGTGCCAGCAGCTCAAGGGTACCCCCCCTGAACACTGAAGCTTTCTTT.

In its sample, this clonotype was seen a few times. The chain links TRBV2 to TRBJ1-1; 7 nucleotides align to TRBD1. V was pared by 6 bases and J by 1 base, with 5 bases of the junction left unmatched. This CDR3 spans 14 amino acids. Germline V CDR1 and CDR2: SNHLY, FYNNEI. For the CDR3, the DNA is TGTGCCAGCAGGGCCGACAGGGCGAACACTGAAGCTTTCTTT. This codes for CASRADRANTEAFF.

This clonotype was observed many times. This chain joins TRBV2 and TRBJ2-3; TRBD2 agrees at 14 bases. With 4 bases clipped from V and 3 bases from J, the junction kept 9 bases outside the gene matches. The CDR3 totals 18 residues. Germline CDR1 is SNHLY and CDR2 is FYNNEI. The CDR3 DNA sequence: TGTGCCAGCAGTGGAGGTGGTGGGACTAGCGGGAGAACAGATACGCAGTATTTT. Translating it yields CASSGGGGTSGRTDTQYF.

The table lists this clonotype with many counts. The chain carries TRBV5-1 and TRBJ2-3; D tentatively fits TRBD1 or TRBD2 (6 bases each). Between the trimmed V and J ends, which lost 3 bases and 1 base, there was a span of 12 bases. CDR3 size: 15 residues. The V gene's germline CDR1 is SGHRS and CDR2 YFSETQ. This chain's CDR3 is CASSSGALGTDTQYF. CDR3 nucleotide sequence: TGCGCCAGCAGCTCGGGGGCCCTGGGCACAGATACGCAGTATTTT.

This clonotype has just a few counts. The chain couples TRBV5-6 to TRBJ1-5; possible D gene TRBD1, 6 bases. Germline V gene sequence: CDR1 SGHDT, CDR2 YYEEEE. CDR3 size: 15 residues. V lost 2 bases and J 0 bases, leaving 9 bases between the germline ends. The CDR3 loop reads CASSFGTFSNQPQHF. The CDR3 coding sequence is TGTGCCAGCAGCTTCGGGACATTTAGCAATCAGCCCCAGCATTTT.

V and J are TRBV11-2 and TRBJ2-1; 13 positions agree with TRBD2. With 5 bases clipped from V and 9 bases from J, the junction kept 10 bases outside the gene matches. This CDR3 spans 16 amino acids. The germline V gene encodes CDR1 SGHAT and CDR2 FQNNGV. CDR3 sequence: CASSQRGTSGKSEQFF. In DNA form, the CDR3 reads TGTGCCAGCAGCCAGAGGGGGACTAGCGGGAAAAGTGAGCAGTTCTTC.